This is a list of T cell receptor beta chains from one sample in a study of blood T cell repertoires in COVID-19. The method was immunoSEQ multiplex PCR; TCRdb's version includes in-frame clones alone and lacks a portion of them. Of approximately 110,000 clones in the sample, around 81% were seen once. Source material: peripheral blood. The receptors were gathered from a man older than 75 with acute or convalescent COVID-19. Both conserved end residues are part of each CDR3. Each record gives: D gene, V gene, J gene, clone size, CDR3 protein, CDR3 DNA. A D gene is named only where the DNA matches it firmly. Expanded clones are given a class, and other clones once, few, many or no size at all.

>TRBD2|TRBV5-1|TRBJ2-2|.
CATGLAGVGGELFF
TGCGCCACGGGACTAGCGGGAGTCGGCGGGGAGCTGTTTTTT
>TRBD1|TRBV11-1|TRBJ1-1|.
CASSSLQGAGIPEAFF
TGTGCCAGCAGCTCGTTACAGGGGGCAGGAATTCCTGAAGCTTTCTTT
>.|TRBV10-2|TRBJ1-5|.
CASTGHQNQPQHF
TGCGCCAGCACGGGACACCAAAATCAGCCCCAGCATTTT
>TRBD1|TRBV19|TRBJ1-5|.
CASARGLGNQPQHF
TGTGCCAGTGCCAGGGGGCTAGGCAATCAGCCCCAGCATTTT
>TRBD1|TRBV5-1|TRBJ1-1|.
CASSLLTGGKAEAFF
TGCGCCAGCAGCTTGCTGACAGGGGGCAAGGCTGAAGCTTTCTTT
>TRBD2|TRBV15|TRBJ2-2|few
CATSRDPRLAGDTGELFF
TGTGCCACCAGCAGAGATCCTCGGCTAGCGGGAGACACCGGGGAGCTGTTTTTT
>TRBD2|TRBV7-3|TRBJ2-3|.
CASSSGTSGRADTQYF
TGTGCCAGCAGCTCCGGGACTAGCGGGAGAGCAGATACGCAGTATTTT
>.|TRBV28|TRBJ1-2|.
CASSHRDYGYTF
TGTGCCAGCAGCCACAGAGACTATGGCTACACCTTC
>TRBD1|TRBV6-5|TRBJ1-6|.
CASSRDRGLYSPLHF
TGTGCCAGCAGCCGCGACAGGGGGCTGTATTCACCCCTCCACTTT
>.|TRBV19|TRBJ2-7|few
CASSIVGGPSSYEQYF
TGTGCCAGTAGTATCGTCGGGGGGCCGAGCTCCTACGAGCAGTACTTC
>TRBD1|TRBV4-3|TRBJ1-2|.
CASSQDRGPNYGYTF
TGCGCCAGCAGCCAAGACAGGGGGCCGAACTATGGCTACACCTTC
>.|TRBV29-1|TRBJ2-1|.
CSALIRGRESYNEQFF
TGCAGCGCTCTGATCCGAGGACGGGAGTCCTACAATGAGCAGTTCTTC
>.|TRBV19|TRBJ1-1|once
CASKGGTLKLSLDKAGEAFF
.
>.|TRBV16|TRBJ1-1|.
CASSQSRWNTEAFF
TGTGCCAGCAGCCAATCGAGGTGGAACACTGAAGCTTTCTTT
>TRBD1|TRBV28|TRBJ1-5|once
CASRVPGQGFAGQPQHF
TGTGCCAGCAGAGTCCCGGGACAGGGGTTCGCCGGTCAGCCCCAGCATTTT
>.|TRBV5-1|TRBJ1-1|.
CASSLLPPGSDTEAFF
TGCGCCAGCAGCTTGCTCCCCCCCGGTTCTGACACTGAAGCTTTCTTT
>.|TRBV5-4|TRBJ2-7|few
CASSLAQGQVYEQYF
TGTGCCAGCAGCTTGGCGCAGGGACAAGTATACGAGCAGTACTTC
>.|TRBV7-8|TRBJ1-2|.
CASSPRGASHLNYGYTF
TGTGCCAGCAGCCCCAGGGGCGCCTCTCATCTTAACTATGGCTACACCTTC
>TRBD1|TRBV18|TRBJ1-5|.
CASSPPGTGNQPQHF
TGTGCCAGCTCACCACCCGGGACAGGCAATCAGCCCCAGCATTTT
>TRBD1|TRBV28|TRBJ1-5|.
CASSTGTDSNQPQHF
TGTGCCAGCAGTACAGGGACAGATAGCAATCAGCCCCAGCATTTT
>TRBD1|TRBV10-3|TRBJ2-7|.
CAISGTGGNYEQYF
TGTGCCATCAGTGGGACAGGGGGCAACTACGAGCAGTACTTC
>.|TRBV18|TRBJ2-3|.
CASSPQSGHTDTQYF
TGTGCCAGCTCACCACAAAGCGGCCACACAGATACGCAGTATTTT
>TRBD2|TRBV28|TRBJ2-1|.
CASSSRAGLPYNEQFF
TGTGCCAGCAGTTCCCGAGCGGGACTCCCCTACAATGAGCAGTTCTTC
>.|TRBV18|TRBJ2-2|few
CASSPTQLTNTGELFF
TGTGCCAGCTCACCAACCCAGTTGACGAACACCGGGGAGCTGTTTTTT
>.|TRBV30|TRBJ2-1|.
CAWSSGRLSYNEQFF
TGTGCCTGGAGTTCAGGGAGGCTTTCCTACAATGAGCAGTTCTTC
>.|TRBV19|TRBJ1-5|once
CASSITVNHQHF
TGTGCCAGTAGTATAACGGTCAATCACCAGCATTTT
>.|TRBV18|TRBJ2-2|many
CASSPAGQGSTGELFF
TGTGCCAGCTCACCAGCAGGACAAGGTTCCACCGGGGAGCTGTTTTTT
>TRBD1|TRBV28|TRBJ1-2|.
CASSHTTGGYGYTF
TGTGCCAGCAGCCACACGACAGGGGGCTATGGCTACACCTTC
>.|TRBV28|TRBJ2-7|.
CASRSTVTYEQYF
TGTGCCAGCAGATCGACAGTTACCTACGAGCAGTACTTC
>TRBD1|TRBV6-2/TRBV6-3|TRBJ2-6|once
CASSKGIGGQGSSGANVLTF
TGTGCCAGCAGTAAAGGGATTGGGGGACAGGGCAGCTCTGGGGCCAACGTCCTGACTTTC
>.|TRBV5-1|TRBJ1-1|.
CASSFTSRGAGEAFF
TGCGCCAGCAGCTTTACCTCTCGGGGGGCCGGGGAAGCTTTCTTT
>.|TRBV12-3/TRBV12-4|TRBJ1-5|.
CASSFYSQPQHF
TGTGCCAGCAGTTTTTATAGTCAGCCCCAGCATTTT
>.|TRBV27|TRBJ1-1|.
CASSLQGTMAEAFF
TGTGCCAGCAGTTTACAGGGTACGATGGCTGAAGCTTTCTTT
>TRBD1|TRBV6-6|TRBJ2-7|.
CASSGGTGSYEQYF
TGTGCCAGCAGCGGGGGGACAGGGAGCTACGAGCAGTACTTC
>TRBD2|TRBV7-9|TRBJ2-7|.
CASSPTRLAGGTYEQYF
TGTGCCAGCAGCCCGACCCGACTAGCGGGAGGGACCTACGAGCAGTACTTC
>TRBD1|TRBV18|TRBJ2-2|.
CASSPLGTGGTGELFF
TGTGCCAGCTCACCACTCGGGACAGGGGGAACCGGGGAGCTGTTTTTT
>TRBD1|TRBV27|TRBJ1-1|few
CASSPGRGQAFF
TGTGCCAGCAGTCCGGGCAGGGGGCAAGCTTTCTTT
>TRBD1|TRBV9|TRBJ2-2|.
CASSTYRGRTGELFF
TGTGCCAGCAGCACTTACAGGGGCCGCACCGGGGAGCTGTTTTTT
>.|TRBV28|TRBJ1-2|.
CASSPDRNYGYTF
TGTGCCAGCAGTCCCGACAGAAACTATGGCTACACCTTC
>.|TRBV5-1|TRBJ1-1|.
CASSVAQGRTEAFF
TGCGCCAGCAGCGTTGCACAGGGTAGGACTGAAGCTTTCTTT
>.|TRBV24-1|TRBJ2-1|.
CATSDALAADYNEQFF
TGTGCCACCAGTGACGCCTTAGCGGCTGACTACAATGAGCAGTTCTTC
>TRBD1|TRBV2|TRBJ2-5|.
CASRTGLHQTQYF
TGTGCCAGCAGGACAGGGCTTCACCAGACCCAGTACTTC
>TRBD1|TRBV30|TRBJ1-5|.
CAWSGGTGGAGQPQHF
TGTGCCTGGAGTGGTGGGACAGGGGGCGCCGGACAGCCCCAGCATTTT
>TRBD1|TRBV5-1|TRBJ2-7|.
CASSFSGGYEQYF
TGCGCCAGCAGCTTTTCAGGGGGCTACGAGCAGTACTTC
>TRBD2|TRBV7-3|TRBJ2-3|few
CASSLGLAAPGTQYF
TGTGCCAGCAGCTTGGGACTAGCGGCCCCAGGTACGCAGTATTTT
>.|TRBV6-6|TRBJ2-7|.
CASRPDSANEQYF
TGTGCCAGCAGACCTGACAGTGCGAACGAGCAGTACTTC
>TRBD2|TRBV4-1|TRBJ2-1|.
CASSPRLAVYNEQFF
TGCGCCAGCAGCCCACGACTAGCGGTCTACAATGAGCAGTTCTTC
>.|TRBV5-1|TRBJ2-3|.
CASSLRQGGDTQYF
TGCGCCAGCAGCTTGAGGCAGGGAGGAGATACGCAGTATTTT
>.|TRBV19|TRBJ2-1|.
CATKDRQHTIRDEQFF
TGTGCCACGAAGGACAGACAGCATACAATTAGGGATGAGCAGTTCTTC
>.|TRBV25-1|TRBJ2-1|.
CASSEPTSGYNEQFF
TGTGCCAGCAGTGAACCGACTAGTGGCTACAATGAGCAGTTCTTC
>TRBD1|TRBV5-1|TRBJ1-1|.
CASSSETGGTEAFF
TGCGCCAGCAGCTCTGAGACAGGGGGCACTGAAGCTTTCTTT
>TRBD1|TRBV29-1|TRBJ2-7|few
CSVARDRGYEQYF
TGCAGCGTTGCTAGGGACAGGGGTTACGAGCAGTACTTC
>TRBD1|TRBV6-5|TRBJ1-1|.
CASSYLQGATEAFF
TGTGCCAGCAGTTATCTACAGGGGGCCACTGAAGCTTTCTTT
>.|TRBV7-3|TRBJ2-5|.
CASTAGPRETQYF
TGTGCCAGCACCGCGGGGCCCCGGGAGACCCAGTACTTC